This T cell receptor beta chain originates from a study of blood T cell repertoires in COVID-19. This CDR3 comprises 15 residues. The V end was cut by 0 bases, the J end by 8 bases, with 12 bases between. From germline, CDR1 is SGDLS and CDR2 YYNGEE. Some clones are missing from TCRdb's copy, which holds only in-frame ones; the method was immunoSEQ multiplex PCR. This sample has about 160,000 clones, with around four fifths found just once. A few counts support this clone. This TCR was sampled from a woman aged 80 or over with acute or convalescent COVID-19. V usage is TRBV9 and J usage is TRBJ1-6; no firm D call. What was sequenced was peripheral blood. The CDR3 DNA follows: TGTGCCAGCAGCGTAGGTGCACTCAGCGATTCACCCCTCCACTTT. Amino acid sequence: CASSVGALSDSPLHF.